The clone carrying this T cell receptor (beta chain) was detected many times. Antigen: not known. The presence of a unique molecular identifier marked each TCR cDNA molecule. MiXCR was run by TCRdb on the 5' RACE reads, yielding one entry per CDR3 protein. The sample shows about 14,000 distinct CDR3 sequences, about 9.5% of them seen only once. V shed 2 bases and J shed 8 bases, with 18 bases lying between them. The CDR3 runs to 14 residues. Per the germline V gene, CDR1 is DFQATT and CDR2 is SNEGSKA (reference sequence). This sample is drawn from a study of spatial heterogeneity in lung cancer. General study results and limits: In blood, ubiquitous expanded tumor TCRs appeared more at resection than follow-up.

The time point was: sample taken at primary tumor resection. Whole RNA, isolated from tumor, nontumor lung or frozen PBMC, was sequenced without prior sorting. The chain carries TRBV20-1 and TRBJ1-2; D unresolved. The material was PBMCs, obtained at surgery. The sequence came from a male donor with early-stage non-small cell lung cancer. CDR3 loop: CSARPARTGEGYTF. The CDR3 coding sequence is TGCAGTGCTAGACCCGCCCGGACTGGCGAAGGCTACACCTTC.